The 32 T cell receptor beta chains given below trace back to one sample, sequenced in a study of T cell repertoires in cytomegalovirus infection. One entry per CDR3 protein results from TCRdb running MiXCR on the reads. The data show roughly 140,000 distinct CDR3 sequences, around 24% seen once. The sequenced sample was PBMCs. These receptor sequences come from a human donor in good health (CMV status not recorded). Some clones in this sample may be carry-over from other donors' samples.

The V gene is TRBV20-1, the J gene TRBJ1-2, with a tentative D call TRBD1 (5 bases). The CDR3 has 14 amino acids. Trimming cost V 0 bases and J 4 bases, with 12 bases left between them. Germline V CDR1 and CDR2: DFQATT, SNEGSKA (reference sequence). The chain's CDR3 is CSARDPRDPYGYTF. The CDR3 nucleotides are TGCAGTGCTAGAGATCCCAGGGACCCCTATGGCTACACCTTC.

The chain has TRBV19 and TRBJ2-7; either TRBD1 or TRBD2 may supply D (5 bases each). Trimming shortened V by 7 bases and J by 0 bases, and 19 bases separated the two germline ends. Germline V gene data show CDR1 as LNHDA and CDR2 as SQIVND (reference sequence). The CDR3 has 16 residues. This chain's CDR3 is CASTPPRDPSSYEQYF. The CDR3 DNA is TGTGCCAGTACCCCACCCCGGGACCCCAGCTCCTACGAGCAGTACTTC.

This clonotype occurred many times. This chain joins TRBV10-2 and TRBJ1-6; possible D gene TRBD1, 6 bases. The germline V and J ends were trimmed by 8 bases and 5 bases, with 10 bases remaining between them. Germline V gene data show CDR1 as WSHSY and CDR2 as SAAADI. The CDR3 length is 13 residues. CDR3 loop: CASGAGDNSPLHF. The CDR3 bases are TGCGCCAGCGGAGCAGGGGATAATTCACCCCTCCACTTT.

The rearrangement uses TRBV7-2 and TRBJ2-7; 7 bases are a match to TRBD1. With 5 bases clipped from V and 2 bases from J, the junction kept 6 bases outside the gene matches. Germline CDR1 and CDR2: SGHTA and FQGNSA. This CDR3 region has 14 residues. The DNA for the CDR3 is TGTGCCAGCAGCCGAACGGGACAGCCCTACGAGCAGTACTTC. It encodes CASSRTGQPYEQYF.

This clonotype has only one observation. The chain couples TRBV7-3 to TRBJ2-2; TRBD1 might be the D (5 bases). The V end was cut by 2 bases, the J end by 4 bases, with 11 bases between. This CDR3 has 15 amino acids. Per the germline V gene, CDR1 is SGHTA and CDR2 is FQGTGA. CDR3 sequence reads: CASSLEAGITGELFF. In DNA, the CDR3 is TGTGCCAGCAGCTTAGAGGCAGGGATCACCGGGGAGCTGTTTTTT.

There are many counts of this clonotype. The rearrangement uses TRBV20-1 and TRBJ2-5; D gene ambiguous. CDR3 size: 12 residues. Germline loops: CDR1 DFQATT, CDR2 SNEGSKA (reference sequence). The V end lost 7 bases, the J end lost 2 bases, and 11 bases lay between the germline ends. CDR3 protein: CSVPARQETQYF. The CDR3 bases are TGCAGTGTTCCGGCCCGTCAAGAGACCCAGTACTTC.

This clonotype was detected many times. This chain links TRBV7-2 with TRBJ2-1, with a possible D match to TRBD2 (7 bases). The CDR3 spans 15 residues. Trimming removed 0 bases from V and 7 bases from J, with 13 bases in between. Germline V gene sequence: CDR1 SGHTA, CDR2 FQGNSA. The CDR3 reads CASSLAGGPGNEQFF. The DNA for the CDR3 is TGTGCCAGCAGCTTAGCGGGGGGGCCTGGGAATGAGCAGTTCTTC.

This clonotype has a count of ten or more. The chain combines TRBV11-2 with TRBJ1-3; no clear D. The germline CDR1 and CDR2 sequences are SGHAT and FQNNGV. The CDR3 sequence is 15 residues long. V shed 4 bases and J shed 0 bases, with 10 bases lying between them. CDR3 sequence: CASSSVRGSGNTIYF. CDR3 nucleotide sequence: TGTGCCAGCAGCTCTGTTCGGGGCTCTGGAAACACCATATATTTT. The whole variable domain, remainder taken from reference TRBV11-2 and TRBJ1-3, is EAGVAQSPRYKIIEKRQSVAFWCNPISGHATLYWYQQILGQGPKLLIQFQNNGVVDDSQLPKDRFSAERLKGVDSTLKIQPAKLEDSAVYLCASSSVRGSGNTIYFGEGSWLTVV.

This chain connects TRBV20-1 to TRBJ1-1, with unresolved D. Between the trimmed V and J ends, which lost 6 bases and 2 bases, there was a span of 7 bases. The V gene's germline CDR1 is DFQATT and CDR2 SNEGSKA (reference sequence). The CDR3 sequence is 11 residues long. CDR3 in DNA: TGCAGTGCCGACCCCAACACTGAAGCTTTCTTT. Its translation: CSADPNTEAFF.

This clonotype was found many times. This chain uses TRBV7-9 with TRBJ2-1, with 9 bases aligning to TRBD2. CDR1 SEHNR and CDR2 FQNEAQ come from the germline V gene (reference sequence). CDR3 size: 18 residues. The V gene end was trimmed by 5 bases and the J gene end by 4 bases; junction bases not matched to a gene: 15. The chain's CDR3 is CASSQGGRGTSSYNEQFF. CDR3 in DNA: TGTGCCAGCAGCCAAGGCGGCCGGGGGACTAGCAGTTACAATGAGCAGTTCTTC.

The CDR3 DNA follows: TGTGCCAGCAGTTCCGACCTAGCGGGGGGGCCCGATACGCAGTATTTT. As protein: CASSSDLAGGPDTQYF. The rearrangement links TRBV12-3 or TRBV12-4 to TRBJ2-3, with TRBD2 matching over 12 bases. V dropped 4 bases and J dropped 6; count of bases not matched to a gene: 8. This CDR3 has 16 residues.

This clonotype was found a few times. This chain uses TRBV5-4 with TRBJ2-5; TRBD2 might be the D (6 bases). Looked up from germline, CDR1 is SGHNT and CDR2 is YYREEE (reference sequence). The CDR3 has 14 amino acids. V was pared by 3 bases and J by 3 bases, with 12 bases between. This CDR3 reads CASSWGTGKETQYF. The CDR3 DNA reads as TGTGCCAGCAGCTGGGGGACTGGCAAAGAGACCCAGTACTTC.

This clonotype was recorded a few times. The chain is built from TRBV7-6 and TRBJ2-2; the D is unclear. The CDR3 spans 12 residues. Trimming removed 6 bases at V and 7 bases at J, with 9 bases between. Germline assignment: CDR1 SGHVS and CDR2 FNYEAQ. CDR3 region: CASRHPGGELFF. The CDR3 coding sequence is TGTGCCAGCAGACATCCGGGCGGGGAGCTGTTTTTT.

The chain couples TRBV13 to TRBJ1-1; D not resolved. The CDR3 sequence is 11 residues long. CDR1 and CDR2 (germline): PRHDT, FYEKMQ (reference sequence). V gave up 1 base and J gave up 4 bases, with 1 base separating them. CDR3: CASSLATEAFF. In DNA form, the CDR3 reads TGTGCCAGCAGCTTAGCCACTGAAGCTTTCTTT.

The V and J genes are TRBV7-6 and TRBJ2-5; 8 positions match TRBD2. CDR3 length equals 15 residues. Germline assignment: CDR1 SGHVS and CDR2 FNYEAQ. V shed 2 bases and J 2 bases; nucleotides not matched to a gene: 4. As DNA, the CDR3 is TGTGCCAGCAGCTTACCAGCGGGAGTTCAAGAGACCCAGTACTTC. Translated: CASSLPAGVQETQYF.

This clonotype was seen more than once but under ten times. The chain combines TRBV4-1 with TRBJ2-7, with TRBD1 matching over 9 bases. Germline values: CDR1 MGHRA, CDR2 YSYEKL. There are 17 residues in the CDR3. V was pared by 2 bases and J by 2 bases, with 10 bases of the junction left unmatched. The CDR3 protein is CASSQTSAGTGPYEQYF. CDR3 DNA sequence: TGCGCCAGCAGCCAAACCTCCGCCGGGACAGGGCCCTACGAGCAGTACTTC.

The chain combines TRBV23-1 with TRBJ1-5; weak D call: TRBD1 (5 bases). TRBV23-1 is identified as an open reading frame with a role that is uncertain. The CDR3 covers 18 residues. Trimming removed 4 bases from V and 1 base from J, with 20 bases in between. The CDR3 here is CASSRYFRETASNQPQHF. The CDR3 bases are TGCGCCAGCAGTCGCTACTTCAGGGAGACAGCCAGCAATCAGCCCCAGCATTTT.

This clonotype was counted many times. The V call is TRBV5-6, the J call TRBJ2-7; D is perhaps TRBD2 (6 bases). Trimming left V 2 bases short and J 0 bases short, with 9 bases between. Per germline, CDR1 SGHDT and CDR2 YYEEEE. The CDR3 sequence is 14 residues long. The CDR3 DNA sequence: TGTGCCAGCAGCTTTTCGCGGGACTCCTACGAGCAGTACTTC. The encoded protein is CASSFSRDSYEQYF.

The rearrangement links TRBV28 to TRBJ1-2; 10 bases line up with TRBD1. The CDR3 spans 13 residues. Per germline, CDR1 MDHEN and CDR2 SYDVKM. V lost 10 bases, J lost 4 bases, and 6 bases stayed unmatched. CDR3 DNA: TGTGCCATTGACAGGGGGCTGAGCTATGGCTACACCTTC. This codes for CAIDRGLSYGYTF.

This clonotype appeared many times. The chain is built from TRBV12-3 or TRBV12-4 and TRBJ2-5; 11 bases align to TRBD2. This CDR3 is 15 amino acids long. V shed 4 bases, J shed 4 bases, and the junction held 5 bases outside the gene matches. DNA of the CDR3: TGTGCCAGCAGTTATACTAGCGGGGGAGGAGAGACCCAGTACTTC. Protein: CASSYTSGGGETQYF.

The chain recombines TRBV4-2 with TRBJ2-1; D is uncertain. V lost 0 bases and J lost 5, with 8 bases in between. This CDR3 is built from 14 residues. Germline values: CDR1 LGHNA, CDR2 YNFKEQ. The CDR3 sequence is CASSQEGLDNEQFF. CDR3 DNA sequence: TGTGCCAGCAGCCAAGAGGGTTTAGACAATGAGCAGTTCTTC.

This sequence joins TRBV29-1 and TRBJ2-7; D may be TRBD2 (6 bases). Germline lookup yields CDR1 SQVTM and CDR2 ANQGSEA. This CDR3 is 14 amino acids long. V lost 3 bases to trimming and J lost 2 bases, with 14 bases between them. The CDR3 nucleotides are TGCAGCGTTGATCGGTTGGGGGGAACCTACGAGCAGTACTTC. This gives the protein CSVDRLGGTYEQYF.

Comment on this clonotype: A single base separates this from a much larger clone, so it may be a read error. The V call is TRBV12-3 or TRBV12-4, the J call TRBJ2-5; D is unresolved. The CDR3 is 12 residues long. V lost 3 bases and J lost 5, with 7 bases in between. This chain's CDR3 is CASSFKDETQYF. CDR3 nucleotides: TGTGCCAGCAGTTTCAAGGATGAGACCCAGTACTTC.

The chain recombines TRBV3-1 with TRBJ2-1, with unresolved D. This CDR3 region has 15 residues. Between the trimmed V and J ends, which lost 3 bases and 0 bases, there was a span of 9 bases. The germline CDR1 and CDR2 sequences are LGHDT and YNNKEL (reference sequence). CDR3 in amino acids: CASSHGESSYNEQFF. DNA of the CDR3: TGTGCCAGCAGCCATGGCGAGAGCTCCTACAATGAGCAGTTCTTC.

This clonotype was picked up many times. The rearrangement uses TRBV7-2 and TRBJ2-1, with 7 positions matching TRBD2. The CDR3 consists of 15 residues. Germline-derived CDR1 and CDR2 are SGHTA and FQGNSA. The trim removed 5 bases at V and 5 bases at J, leaving 9 bases unmatched. Written as DNA, the CDR3 is TGTGCCAGCAGCCTTTCCGGGACTACCCACAATGAGCAGTTCTTC. As protein: CASSLSGTTHNEQFF.

This clonotype was counted a few times. This chain uses TRBV11-1 with TRBJ2-2; D is unclear. Between the trimmed V and J ends, which lost 3 bases and 6 bases, there was a span of 8 bases. There are 13 residues in the CDR3. CDR1 and CDR2 from the germline V gene are SGHAT and FQDESV (reference sequence). The CDR3 sequence is CASSFRQAGELFF. The DNA of the CDR3 is TGTGCCAGCAGCTTCCGGCAGGCCGGGGAGCTGTTTTTT.

J is TRBJ2-7 and V is TRBV6-2 or TRBV6-3, with D perhaps assigned TRBD1 or TRBD2 (6 bases each). This CDR3 spans 15 amino acids. V lost 2 bases to trimming and J lost 4 bases, with 15 bases between them. CDR1 and CDR2 from the germline V gene are MNHEY and SVGEGT. The CDR3 DNA sequence: TGTGCCAGCAGTTACGAGGGGGGCCGGCGGTACGAGCAGTACTTC. Protein product: CASSYEGGRRYEQYF.

The rearrangement joins TRBV5-4 to TRBJ1-2, with D tentatively TRBD1 (5 bases). The length of the CDR3 is 13 residues. V lost 4 bases, J lost 4 bases, and 11 bases lay in between. From germline, CDR1 is SGHNT and CDR2 YYREEE (reference sequence). CDR3 region: CASSQTASYGYTF. The CDR3 DNA is TGTGCCAGCAGCCAGACAGCCTCCTATGGCTACACCTTC.

This clonotype was observed a few times. The V and J genes are TRBV2 and TRBJ2-1, with TRBD2 as a possible D gene (5 bases). V was cut by 8 bases and J by 2 bases, with 13 bases left in between. There are 14 residues in the CDR3. Germline lookup yields CDR1 SNHLY and CDR2 FYNNEI. This CDR3 is CASGALVAYNEQFF. In nucleotides, the CDR3 is TGTGCCAGCGGTGCACTAGTCGCCTACAATGAGCAGTTCTTC.

This clonotype was detected only a few times. V and J are TRBV15 and TRBJ2-3; tentative D call: TRBD2 (5 bases). CDR3 length: 14 amino acids. V shed 5 bases and J shed 9 bases, with 18 bases lying between them. Germline V lookup: CDR1 LNHNV, CDR2 YYDKDF (reference sequence). This CDR3 reads CATSGGVNAGTQYF. CDR3 sequence (DNA): TGTGCCACCAGCGGAGGAGTAAACGCAGGCACGCAGTATTTT.

This clonotype was found a few times. CDR3 bases: TGTGCCAGCAGCTTTCCGGGGAGGGAGGATAATGAAAAACTGTTTTTT. Encoded protein: CASSFPGREDNEKLFF. The chain is built from TRBV7-2 and TRBJ1-4, with D hard to call. CDR1 is SGHTA, CDR2 FQGNSA, per germline. Trimming pared 3 bases from V and 4 bases from J, leaving 15 bases between. The CDR3 totals 16 residues.

This sequence joins TRBV12-3 or TRBV12-4 and TRBJ2-4; D may be TRBD1 (5 bases). The CDR3 sequence is 15 residues long. V lost 3 bases, J lost 0 bases, and 9 bases lay in between. CDR3 in amino acids: CASSFGDRAKNIQYF. CDR3 bases: TGTGCCAGCAGTTTCGGCGACAGAGCCAAAAACATTCAGTACTTC.